These T cell receptor beta chains were read from a single sample in a study of blood T cell repertoires in COVID-19. The assay was immunoSEQ multiplex PCR, and TCRdb's table has in-frame clones only and misses some. The profile shows around 260,000 clones, 70% to 90% of them singletons. Sequences were obtained from peripheral blood. The receptors derive from a man in his thirties or forties with active or convalescent COVID-19. CDR3s include the opening cysteine and the closing phenylalanine or tryptophan. The order of the fields is V gene, clone size, D gene, J gene, CDR3 protein, CDR3 DNA. A D gene is named only where the DNA matches it firmly. For some rows the clone size is stated as once, few or many, or as a class when expanded; others skip it.

>TRBV10-3|NA|NA|TRBJ2-7
CAISESRVNEQYF
TGTGCCATCAGTGAATCCAGGGTCAACGAGCAGTACTTC
>TRBV9|NA|NA|TRBJ1-1
CASSASGFATEAFF
TGTGCCAGCAGCGCGTCCGGTTTTGCCACTGAAGCTTTCTTT
>TRBV7-9|NA|NA|TRBJ2-1
CASSLEPGNYEQFF
TGTGCCAGCAGCTTAGAGCCGGGTAACTATGAGCAGTTCTTC
>TRBV30|NA|NA|TRBJ1-5
CAFTSGGGGPQHF
TGTGCCTTCACCTCGGGGGGCGGTGGGCCCCAGCATTTT
>TRBV18|NA|TRBD1|TRBJ1-2
CASSPRGQNNYGYTF
TGTGCCAGCTCACCCAGGGGACAGAATAACTATGGCTACACCTTC
>TRBV12-5|once|NA|TRBJ2-3
CASGFPPSADTSTDTQYF
TGTGCTAGTGGTTTCCCTCCAAGTGCCGACACTAGCACAGATACGCAGTATTTT
>TRBV9|NA|NA|TRBJ2-7
CASSVVPGDYEQYF
TGTGCCAGCAGCGTAGTCCCAGGGGACTACGAGCAGTACTTC
>TRBV11-2|NA|NA|TRBJ2-1
CASSFPKTGGSSYNEQFF
TGTGCCAGCAGCTTTCCTAAGACCGGGGGAAGCTCCTACAATGAGCAGTTCTTC
>TRBV11-2|NA|NA|TRBJ2-3
CASSLVYHGVTDTQYF
TGTGCCAGCAGCTTAGTGTATCACGGGGTCACAGATACGCAGTATTTT
>TRBV5-4|NA|NA|TRBJ2-2
CASSLPGAGELFF
TGTGCCAGCAGCTTGCCGGGTGCCGGGGAGCTGTTTTTT
>TRBV19|NA|NA|TRBJ2-1
CASSILGPSYNEQFF
TGTGCCAGTAGTATTCTGGGGCCTTCCTACAATGAGCAGTTCTTC
>TRBV15|NA|NA|TRBJ1-5
CATSSPGVSAQPQHF
TGTGCCACCAGCAGTCCAGGGGTTTCAGCTCAGCCCCAGCATTTT
>TRBV3-1/TRBV3-2|NA|TRBD2|TRBJ2-1
CASSQDLAGEQFF
TGTGCCAGCAGCCAAGATTTAGCGGGGGAGCAGTTCTTC
>TRBV6-1|NA|NA|TRBJ2-5
CASSERETQYF
TGTGCCAGCAGTGAGAGGGAGACCCAGTACTTC
>TRBV9|once|TRBD1|TRBJ1-5
CASSVGQGSNQPQHF
TGTGCCAGCAGCGTCGGACAGGGTAGCAATCAGCCCCAGCATTTT
>TRBV6-4|NA|TRBD1|TRBJ1-5
CAVYYRGRNQPQHF
TGTGCCGTATACTACAGGGGGCGCAATCAGCCCCAGCATTTT
>TRBV2|NA|NA|TRBJ1-1
CASSAQNTEAFF
TGTGCCAGCAGTGCCCAGAACACTGAAGCTTTCTTT
>TRBV4-3|once|NA|TRBJ2-7
CASSRETGHLYEQYF
TGCGCCAGCAGCCGAGAGACGGGACACCTATACGAGCAGTACTTC
>TRBV1|NA|NA|TRBJ1-1
CTSRPEGGHTEAFF
TGCACCAGCAGACCCGAAGGGGGCCACACTGAAGCTTTCTTT
>TRBV11-2|NA|NA|TRBJ2-7
CASSLILGGGTEQYF
TGTGCCAGCAGCTTAATCTTGGGAGGGGGGACCGAGCAGTACTTC
>TRBV2|NA|TRBD2|TRBJ2-7
CASSEGGGSSYEQYF
TGTGCCAGCAGTGAAGGCGGGGGGTCCTCCTACGAGCAGTACTTC
>TRBV18|NA|NA|TRBJ1-2
CASSPAGAVYGYTF
TGTGCCAGCTCACCGGCAGGGGCTGTCTATGGCTACACCTTC
>TRBV30|NA|NA|TRBJ1-6
CAGSKESSYNSPLHF
TGTGCCGGGAGTAAAGAGAGCTCCTATAATTCACCCCTCCACTTT
>TRBV29-1|NA|NA|TRBJ1-2
CSVTTPGHRPF
TGCAGCGTTACGACTCCGGGACATAGACCCTTC
>TRBV19|NA|NA|TRBJ2-3
CASSPGHSDTQYF
TGTGCCAGTAGTCCCGGACATTCAGATACGCAGTATTTT
>TRBV27|NA|TRBD1|TRBJ2-1
CASSLPTGGNEQFF
TGTGCCAGCAGTTTGCCGACAGGGGGAAATGAGCAGTTCTTC
>TRBV7-8|NA|TRBD2|TRBJ2-1
CASSRSGGTSYNEQFF
TGTGCCAGCAGCAGAAGCGGGGGGACCTCCTACAATGAGCAGTTCTTC
>TRBV5-1|NA|TRBD1|TRBJ1-4
CASSPGTVNEKLFF
TGCGCCAGCAGCCCTGGGACAGTAAATGAAAAACTGTTTTTT
>TRBV12-3/TRBV12-4|NA|NA|TRBJ2-5
CASSNQYQETQYF
TGTGCCAGCAGCAACCAGTACCAAGAGACCCAGTACTTC
>TRBV20-1|NA|NA|TRBJ1-1
CSAAGNTEAFF
TGCAGTGCGGCAGGGAACACTGAAGCTTTCTTT
>TRBV6-5|NA|TRBD1|TRBJ2-3
CASYSGGSTDTQYF
TGTGCCAGCTACTCAGGGGGCTCGACAGATACGCAGTATTTT
>TRBV20-1|NA|NA|TRBJ2-1
CSASSGFGNNEQFF
TGCAGTGCTAGTTCAGGGTTTGGGAACAATGAGCAGTTCTTC
>TRBV27|many|NA|TRBJ1-6
CASHEGQGNSPLHF
TGTGCCAGCCACGAAGGGCAGGGTAATTCACCCCTCCACTTT
>TRBV19|NA|NA|TRBJ1-5
CASSIVAGQGNQPQHF
TGTGCCAGTAGTATAGTAGCGGGGCAGGGGAATCAGCCCCAGCATTTT
>TRBV7-6|NA|TRBD2|TRBJ2-2
CASSQRVAGGYTGELFF
TGTGCCAGCAGCCAGAGGGTAGCGGGGGGATACACCGGGGAGCTGTTTTTT
>TRBV19|few|NA|TRBJ1-2
CASSFDARRGYGYTF
TGTGCCAGTAGCTTTGACGCGAGGAGGGGATATGGCTACACCTTC
>TRBV7-2|NA|NA|TRBJ2-3
CASSLGGGGDTQYF
TGTGCCAGCAGCTTAGGGGGAGGCGGAGATACGCAGTATTTT
>TRBV7-2|NA|TRBD2|TRBJ2-1
CASRLAGDYNEQFF
TGTGCCAGCCGGCTAGCGGGGGACTACAATGAGCAGTTCTTC
>TRBV6-6|NA|TRBD1|TRBJ1-2
CASSYDRDSSFYGYTF
TGTGCCAGCAGTTACGACCGGGACAGTAGTTTCTATGGCTACACCTTC
>TRBV3-1/TRBV3-2|NA|NA|TRBJ1-2
CASSQTTPGGSPGYTF
TGTGCCAGCAGCCAAACAACACCGGGGGGGTCTCCTGGCTACACCTTC
>TRBV7-8|NA|TRBD2|TRBJ2-7
CASSLLRSSSGGYYEQYF
TGTGCCAGCAGCTTACTCCGATCGTCCAGCGGGGGATACTACGAGCAGTACTTC
>TRBV4-3|once|TRBD2|TRBJ2-3
CASSQGGGVSRRNTQYF
TGCGCCAGCAGCCAAGGCGGGGGGGTTAGCCGCAGGAATACGCAGTATTTT